This T cell receptor beta chain was sequenced for a study of beta chain features in type 1 diabetes. Study-level information: Sorted cell examination encompassed over 90 million cells across all samples. Study findings and constraints: TCRB repertoires of naive, central memory and Treg cells appeared more similar among patients than among healthy donors. In all four CD4+ subsets, TCRB CDR3 length was significantly, moderately reduced in type 1 diabetes.

Points on this clone: Its antigen is still unknown.

cDNA synthesis used the whole RNA isolate, giving expressed TCRB sequences. Libraries were prepared by immunoSEQ multiplex PCR; TCRdb keeps only in-frame clonotypes and omits some of them. Of over 150,000 clones in the sample, over 6% were seen once. This CDR3 is built from 18 residues. Trimming removed 5 bases from V and 0 bases from J; junction bases left unmatched: 9. Germline V lookup: CDR1 SEHNR, CDR2 FQNEAQ (reference sequence). The sample consisted of central memory CD4+ T cells from blood. This receptor was taken from a man between 18 and 35 years old with type 1 diabetes. The genes are TRBV7-9 and TRBJ2-5; 13 bases are shared with TRBD2. This CDR3 reads CASSPGTSGVGYQETQYF. The CDR3 bases are TGTGCCAGCAGCCCCGGGACTAGCGGGGTAGGGTACCAAGAGACCCAGTACTTC.